Listed below are T cell receptor beta chains from one sample, sequenced in a study of blood T cell repertoires in COVID-19. Here immunoSEQ multiplex PCR was the method, and the copy in TCRdb shows in-frame clones only, minus some. The data hold some 64,000 clones, with around 77% observed a single time. Material: peripheral blood. These receptor sequences come from a man aged 80 or over with active or convalescent COVID-19. CDR3s include the opening cysteine and the closing phenylalanine or tryptophan.

TRBV4-1	TRBJ2-4	CASSLLTLAKNIQYF
TRBV6-5	TRBJ1-4	CASSYSGTGGEKLFF
TRBV2	TRBJ1-2	CASSRDKANYGYTF
TRBV5-1	TRBJ2-7	CASSLVPGKAYEQYF
TRBV7-7	TRBJ2-5	CASSLGIGDRGGETQYF
TRBV12-1	TRBJ2-7	CASSCGWDIHEQYF
TRBV7-6	TRBJ1-1	CASSLVGTGGTEAFF
TRBV3-1/TRBV3-2	TRBJ2-5	CASSGLRLAGAKETQYF
TRBV3-1/TRBV3-2	TRBJ1-2	CASSGGPMGYGYTF
TRBV5-1	TRBJ2-3	CASKIRSASGVRGTQYF
TRBV2	TRBJ2-3	CASSEDRVTDTQYF
TRBV27	TRBJ1-4	CACAPRRVNEKLFF
TRBV29-1	TRBJ2-2	CSVGRTANTGELFF
TRBV7-9	TRBJ1-1	CASSLPSAEAFF
TRBV4-1	TRBJ2-4	CASSPRQERAKNIQYF
TRBV24-1	TRBJ2-5	CATSDPAGGGETQYF
TRBV30	TRBJ2-2	CARQGYNTGELFF
TRBV28	TRBJ2-7	CASSLGARWEQYF
TRBV6-5	TRBJ2-7	CASNGGGSSSYEQYF
TRBV3-1/TRBV3-2	TRBJ1-2	CASSQRPQGGYGYTF
TRBV18	TRBJ2-7	CASSPPSGATYEQYF
TRBV28	TRBJ2-5	CASSFLGQGGQETQYF
TRBV7-2	TRBJ1-2	CASSTRQGAAFGYTF
TRBV9	TRBJ2-2	CASSVVPTATGELFF